This T cell receptor beta chain is drawn from a study of cytomegalovirus exposure and HLA in healthy donors. Study results and limitations: HLA allele associations emerged for some 16,000 TCR beta sequences in a later analysis, at 0.05 false discovery rate. Reportedly, a later analysis found an Asian-associated ancestry cluster had fewer N-insertions than the approximately 670-donor mean. CMV serostatus was the sole immune exposure information available. Indistinguishability led to the exclusion of some V segments, TRBV6-2 and TRBV6-3 included.

The sample holds one count of this clone. Antigen specificity is unknown. This PCR relied on a set of 60 Vbeta primers and 13 Jbeta primers. Assay: immunoSEQ multiplex PCR; the TCRdb copy retains only in-frame clones and omits some. This sample yields about 100,000 clones, of which around 79% are seen a single time; 1.5% to 2% belongs to the top ten. Looked up from germline, CDR1 is MNHNY and CDR2 is SVGAGI (reference sequence). V lost 6 bases, J lost 1 base, and 15 bases lay in between. This CDR3 contains 16 residues. The sequence was obtained from a woman in her forties in good health and CMV-seronegative. Input material: PBMCs. V and J are TRBV6-6 and TRBJ2-2; TRBD1 is a possible D gene (6 bases). CDR3 bases: TGTGCCAGCAGCCCCCACCCGGGACAGAACACCGGGGAGCTGTTTTTT. Protein product: CASSPHPGQNTGELFF.